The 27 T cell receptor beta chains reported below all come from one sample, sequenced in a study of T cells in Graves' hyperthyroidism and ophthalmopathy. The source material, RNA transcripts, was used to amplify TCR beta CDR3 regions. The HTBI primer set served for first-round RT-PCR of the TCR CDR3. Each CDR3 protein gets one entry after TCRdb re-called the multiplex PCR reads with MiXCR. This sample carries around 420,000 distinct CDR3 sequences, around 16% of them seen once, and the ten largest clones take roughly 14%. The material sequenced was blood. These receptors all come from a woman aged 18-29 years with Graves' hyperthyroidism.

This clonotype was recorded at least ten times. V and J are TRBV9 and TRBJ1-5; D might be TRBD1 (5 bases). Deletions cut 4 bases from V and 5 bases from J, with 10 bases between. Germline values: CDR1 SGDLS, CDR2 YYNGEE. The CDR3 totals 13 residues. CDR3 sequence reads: CASSREGDQPQHF. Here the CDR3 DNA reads TGTGCCAGCAGCCGGGAAGGGGATCAGCCCCAGCATTTT.

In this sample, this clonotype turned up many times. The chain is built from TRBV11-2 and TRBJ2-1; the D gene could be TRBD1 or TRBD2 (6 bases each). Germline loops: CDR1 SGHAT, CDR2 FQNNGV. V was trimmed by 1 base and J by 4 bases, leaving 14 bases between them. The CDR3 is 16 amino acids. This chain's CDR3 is CASSLVSGGAYNEQFF. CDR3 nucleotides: TGTGCCAGCAGCTTAGTCTCCGGGGGCGCTTACAATGAGCAGTTCTTC.

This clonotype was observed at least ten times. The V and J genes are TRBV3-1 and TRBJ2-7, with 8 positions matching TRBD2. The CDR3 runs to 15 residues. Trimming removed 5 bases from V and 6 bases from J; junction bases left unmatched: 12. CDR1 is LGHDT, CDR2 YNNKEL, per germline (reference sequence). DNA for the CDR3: TGTGCCAGCAGCTCAATAGCGGGAACTTTCGGCGAGCAGTACTTC. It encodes CASSSIAGTFGEQYF.

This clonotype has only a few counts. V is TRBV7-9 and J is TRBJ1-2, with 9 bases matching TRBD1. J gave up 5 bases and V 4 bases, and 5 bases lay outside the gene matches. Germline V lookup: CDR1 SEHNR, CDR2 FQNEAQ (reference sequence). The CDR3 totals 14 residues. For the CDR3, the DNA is TGTGCCAGCAGCTCTGGGACAGGGATATATGGCTACACCTTC. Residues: CASSSGTGIYGYTF.

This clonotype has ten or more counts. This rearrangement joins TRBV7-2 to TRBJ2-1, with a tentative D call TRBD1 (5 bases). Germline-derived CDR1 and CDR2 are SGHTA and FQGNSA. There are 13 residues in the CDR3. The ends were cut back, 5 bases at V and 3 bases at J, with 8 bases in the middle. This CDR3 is CTSSRDSYNEQFF. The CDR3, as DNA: TGTACCAGCAGCAGAGACAGCTACAATGAGCAGTTCTTC.

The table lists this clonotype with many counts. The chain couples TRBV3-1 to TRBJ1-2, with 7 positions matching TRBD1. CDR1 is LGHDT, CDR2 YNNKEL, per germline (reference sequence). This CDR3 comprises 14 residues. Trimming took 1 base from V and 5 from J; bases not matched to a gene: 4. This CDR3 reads CASSQGQGGYGYTF. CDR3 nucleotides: TGTGCCAGCAGCCAAGGACAGGGCGGGTATGGCTACACCTTC.

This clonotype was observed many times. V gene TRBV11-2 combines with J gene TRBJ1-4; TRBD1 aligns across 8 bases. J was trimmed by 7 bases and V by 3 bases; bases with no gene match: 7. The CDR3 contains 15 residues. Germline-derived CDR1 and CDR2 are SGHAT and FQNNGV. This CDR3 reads CASSFPGTGGEKLFF. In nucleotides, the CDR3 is TGTGCCAGCAGCTTTCCCGGGACAGGCGGTGAAAAACTGTTTTTT.

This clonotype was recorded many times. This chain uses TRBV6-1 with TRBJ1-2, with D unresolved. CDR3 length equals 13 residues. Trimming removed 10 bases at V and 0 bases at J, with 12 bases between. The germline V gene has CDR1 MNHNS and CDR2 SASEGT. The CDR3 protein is CATELGSNYGYTF. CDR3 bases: TGTGCCACCGAACTGGGGTCTAACTATGGCTACACCTTC.

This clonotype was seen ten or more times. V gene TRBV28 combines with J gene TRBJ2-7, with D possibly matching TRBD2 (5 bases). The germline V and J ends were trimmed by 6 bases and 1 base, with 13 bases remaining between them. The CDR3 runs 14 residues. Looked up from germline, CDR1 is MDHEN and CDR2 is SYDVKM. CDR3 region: CASSGLRFSYEQYF. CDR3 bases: TGTGCCAGCAGCGGACTCAGGTTTTCCTACGAGCAGTACTTC.

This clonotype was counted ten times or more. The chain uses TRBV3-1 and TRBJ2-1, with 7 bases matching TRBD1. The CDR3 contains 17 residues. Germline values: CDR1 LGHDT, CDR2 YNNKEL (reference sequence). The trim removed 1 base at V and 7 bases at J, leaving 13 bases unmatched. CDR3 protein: CASSQASTGVLLNEQFF. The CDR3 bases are TGTGCCAGCAGCCAAGCGAGTACAGGGGTTCTTTTAAATGAGCAGTTCTTC.

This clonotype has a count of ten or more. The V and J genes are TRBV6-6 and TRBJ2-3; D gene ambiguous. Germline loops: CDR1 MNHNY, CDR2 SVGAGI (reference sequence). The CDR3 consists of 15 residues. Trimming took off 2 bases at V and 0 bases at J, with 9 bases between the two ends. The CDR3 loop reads CASSYLGPSTDTQYF. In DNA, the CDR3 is TGTGCCAGCAGTTACCTCGGTCCTAGCACAGATACGCAGTATTTT.

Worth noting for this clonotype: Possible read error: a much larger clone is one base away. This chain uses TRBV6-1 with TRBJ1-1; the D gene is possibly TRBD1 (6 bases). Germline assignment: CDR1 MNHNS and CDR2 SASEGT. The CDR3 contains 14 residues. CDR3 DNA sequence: TGTGCCAGCAGTGAAGGTGGACAGTTAACTGGAGCTTTCTTT. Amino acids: CASSEGGQLTGAFF.

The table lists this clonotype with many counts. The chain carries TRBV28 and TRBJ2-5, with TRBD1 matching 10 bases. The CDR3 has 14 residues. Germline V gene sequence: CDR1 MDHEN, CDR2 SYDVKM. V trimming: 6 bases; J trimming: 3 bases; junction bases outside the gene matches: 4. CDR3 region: CASSQGTGEETQYF. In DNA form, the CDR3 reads TGTGCCAGCAGCCAGGGGACAGGGGAAGAGACCCAGTACTTC.

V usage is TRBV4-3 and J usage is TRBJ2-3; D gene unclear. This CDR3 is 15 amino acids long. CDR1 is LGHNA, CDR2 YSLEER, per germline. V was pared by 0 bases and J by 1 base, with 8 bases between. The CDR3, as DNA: TGCGCCAGCAGCCAAGATGGTGTTGGCACAGATACGCAGTATTTT. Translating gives CASSQDGVGTDTQYF.

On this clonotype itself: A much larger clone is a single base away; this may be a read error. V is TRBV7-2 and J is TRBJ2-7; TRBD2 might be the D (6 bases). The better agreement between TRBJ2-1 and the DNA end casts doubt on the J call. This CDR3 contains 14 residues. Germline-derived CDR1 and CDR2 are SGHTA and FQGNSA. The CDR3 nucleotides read TGTGCCAGCAGCCAGGCGGGGACCACCTACGAGCAGTTCTTC. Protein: CASSQAGTTYEQFF.

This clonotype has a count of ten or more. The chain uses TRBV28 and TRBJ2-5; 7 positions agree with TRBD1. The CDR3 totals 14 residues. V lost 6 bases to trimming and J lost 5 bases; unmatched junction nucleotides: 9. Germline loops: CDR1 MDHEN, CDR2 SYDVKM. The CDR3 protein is CASSRQGRGETQYF. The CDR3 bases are TGTGCCAGCAGCCGACAGGGTAGAGGCGAGACCCAGTACTTC. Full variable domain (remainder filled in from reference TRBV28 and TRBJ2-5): DVKVTQSSRYLVKRTGEKVFLECVQDMDHENMFWYRQDPGLGLRLIYFSYDVKMKEKGDIPEGYSVSREKKERFSLILESASTNQTSMYLCASSRQGRGETQYFGPGTRLLVL.

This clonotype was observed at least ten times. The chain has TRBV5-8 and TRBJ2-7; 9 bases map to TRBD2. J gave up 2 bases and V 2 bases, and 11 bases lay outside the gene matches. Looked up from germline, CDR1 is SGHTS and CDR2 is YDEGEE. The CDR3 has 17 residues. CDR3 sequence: CASSFGASGAQAYEQYF. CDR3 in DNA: TGTGCCAGCAGCTTCGGGGCTAGCGGGGCCCAGGCCTACGAGCAGTACTTC.

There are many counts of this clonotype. The DNA of the CDR3 is TGCGCCAGCAGGGCTAGCGGGGGCCCAGGAGAGCAGTTCTTC. Its translation is CASRASGGPGEQFF. The genes are TRBV5-1 and TRBJ2-1, with 10 bases matching TRBD2. The CDR3 runs 14 residues. Germline V gives CDR1 SGHRS, CDR2 YFSETQ. J lost 10 bases, V lost 5 bases, and 9 bases had no gene match.

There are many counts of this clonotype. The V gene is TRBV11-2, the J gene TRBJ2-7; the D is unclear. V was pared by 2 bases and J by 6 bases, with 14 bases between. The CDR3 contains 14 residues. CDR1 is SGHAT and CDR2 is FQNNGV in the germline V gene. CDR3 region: CASSLPRKGPEQYF. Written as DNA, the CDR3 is TGTGCCAGCAGCTTACCCCGGAAGGGTCCCGAGCAGTACTTC.

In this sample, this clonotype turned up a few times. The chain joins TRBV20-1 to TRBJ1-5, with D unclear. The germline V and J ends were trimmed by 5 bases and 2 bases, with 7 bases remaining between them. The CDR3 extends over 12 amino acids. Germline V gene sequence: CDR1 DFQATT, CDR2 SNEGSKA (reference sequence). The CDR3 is CSAPGGNQPQHF. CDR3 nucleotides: TGCAGTGCTCCTGGGGGCAATCAGCCCCAGCATTTT.

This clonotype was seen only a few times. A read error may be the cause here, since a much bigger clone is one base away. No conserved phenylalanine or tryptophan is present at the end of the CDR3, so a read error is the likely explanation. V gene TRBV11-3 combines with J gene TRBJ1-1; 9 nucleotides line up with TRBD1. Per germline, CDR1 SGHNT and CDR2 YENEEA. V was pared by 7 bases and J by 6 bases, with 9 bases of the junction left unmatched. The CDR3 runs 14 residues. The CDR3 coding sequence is TGTGCCAGCAAGGGGGGACAGGGTAAACCTGAAGCTTTCCTT. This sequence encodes CASKGGQGKPEAFL.

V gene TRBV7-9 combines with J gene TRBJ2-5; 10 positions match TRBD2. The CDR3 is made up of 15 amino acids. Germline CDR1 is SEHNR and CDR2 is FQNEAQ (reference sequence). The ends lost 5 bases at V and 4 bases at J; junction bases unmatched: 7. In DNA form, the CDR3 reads TGTGCCAGCAGCGCCAGCGGGAGGGCTCTAGAGACCCAGTACTTC. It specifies CASSASGRALETQYF.

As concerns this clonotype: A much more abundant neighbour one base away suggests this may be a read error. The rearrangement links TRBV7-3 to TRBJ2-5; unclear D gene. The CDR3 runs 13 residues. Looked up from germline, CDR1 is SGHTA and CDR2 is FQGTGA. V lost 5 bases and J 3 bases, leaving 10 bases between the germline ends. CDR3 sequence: CASSRLVKETQYF. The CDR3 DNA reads TGTGCCAGCAGCCGTTTGGTGAAAGAGACCCAGTACTTC.

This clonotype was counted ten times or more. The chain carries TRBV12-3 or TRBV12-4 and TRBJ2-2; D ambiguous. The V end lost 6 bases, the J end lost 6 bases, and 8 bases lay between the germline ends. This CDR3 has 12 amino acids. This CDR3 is CASSPTPGELFF. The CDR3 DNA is TGTGCCAGCAGCCCCACTCCCGGGGAGCTGTTTTTT.

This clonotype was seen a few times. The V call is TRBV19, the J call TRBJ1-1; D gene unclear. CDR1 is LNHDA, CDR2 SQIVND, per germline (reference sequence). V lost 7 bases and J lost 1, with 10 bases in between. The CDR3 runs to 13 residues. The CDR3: CASNRQANTEAFF. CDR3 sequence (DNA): TGTGCCAGTAACCGTCAGGCGAACACTGAAGCTTTCTTT.

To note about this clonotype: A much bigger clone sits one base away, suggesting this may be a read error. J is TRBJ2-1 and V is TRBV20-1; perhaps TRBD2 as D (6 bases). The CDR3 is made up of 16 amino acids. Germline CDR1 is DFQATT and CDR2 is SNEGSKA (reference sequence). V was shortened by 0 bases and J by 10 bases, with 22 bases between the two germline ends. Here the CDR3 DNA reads TGCAGTGCTAGAGATCGGCGGGGCAGCCTAACCTACGAGCAGTTCTTC. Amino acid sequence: CSARDRRGSLTYEQFF.

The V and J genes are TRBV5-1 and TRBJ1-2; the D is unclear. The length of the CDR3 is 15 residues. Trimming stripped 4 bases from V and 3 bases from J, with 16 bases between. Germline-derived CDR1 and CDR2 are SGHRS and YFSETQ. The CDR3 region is CASSVGREVDYGYTF. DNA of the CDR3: TGCGCCAGCAGCGTAGGAAGGGAGGTAGACTATGGCTACACCTTC.